A selection of T cell receptor beta chains follows, all from one sample in a study of lymphopenia after photon versus proton radiotherapy. Clones were read by immunoSEQ multiplex PCR, and TCRdb kept only the in-frame ones, dropping some. The data show 45,000 to 65,000 clones, over 70% seen once. The sequenced sample was peripheral blood, obtained from a patient treated with photon-based radiotherapy. These receptor sequences come from a man aged 45-65 years with gastric cancer. The CDR3 runs from the conserved cysteine through the conserved F or W. D genes are given only for firm matches. A row's size may be missing; if present it is once, few, many or a size class.

d_call	v_call	j_call	clone_size	cdr3_nt	cdr3_aa
NA	TRBV15	TRBJ1-5	NA	TGTGCCACCAGCAGAGATAAATTGAATCAGCCCCAGCATTTT	CATSRDKLNQPQHF
TRBD2	TRBV4-1	TRBJ2-5	NA	TGCGCCAGCAGCCAAGTTGGGACTAGCCAAGAGACCCAGTACTTC	CASSQVGTSQETQYF
NA	TRBV19	TRBJ1-2	NA	TGTGCCAGTAGCCCGGGCCCACCCCAGTTCACCTTC	CASSPGPPQFTF
NA	TRBV12-5	TRBJ2-2	NA	TGTGCTAGTGGTTTGGTAAGGACCGGGGAGCTGTTTTTT	CASGLVRTGELFF
TRBD2	TRBV29-1	TRBJ2-5	NA	TGCAGCGTTGAAGCGGGAGGGCCTCGAGAGACCCAGTACTTC	CSVEAGGPRETQYF
TRBD2	TRBV28	TRBJ2-2	NA	TGTGCCAGCAGCACCTGGGGGACTAGCGGGATTTTGGACACCGGGGAGCTGTTTTTT	CASSTWGTSGILDTGELFF
NA	TRBV28	TRBJ2-4	NA	TGTGCCAGCAGTCCCGTGACTTCAACCTTAGCCAAAAACATTCAGTACTTC	CASSPVTSTLAKNIQYF
NA	TRBV7-2	TRBJ2-3	NA	TGTGCCAGCAGCTTAGAAGCGGAGGTCCCGACGCAGTATTTT	CASSLEAEVPTQYF
NA	TRBV19	TRBJ2-7	NA	TGTGCCAGTAGTACTACAGGGACCGGCCTCTACGAGCAGTACTTC	CASSTTGTGLYEQYF
NA	TRBV21-1	TRBJ1-1	NA	TGTGCCAGCACCCAGAGAAGGGGGCGCCCCGGTGGTGGTGAAGCTTTCTTT	CASTQRRGRPGGGEAFF
TRBD1	TRBV5-4	TRBJ2-4	NA	TGTGCCAGCAGCTGGACAGGGGTGGGAGCCAAAAACATTCAGTACTTC	CASSWTGVGAKNIQYF
NA	TRBV29-1	TRBJ2-5	NA	TGCAGCGTAGGAGTGGGGGAGACCCAGTACTTC	CSVGVGETQYF
NA	TRBV10-1	TRBJ2-3	NA	TGCGCCAGCACTCGTAGGGGCGGCACAGATACGCAGTATTTT	CASTRRGGTDTQYF
TRBD1	TRBV19	TRBJ1-2	NA	TGTGCCAGTAACAGGGGGAATGGCTACACCTTC	CASNRGNGYTF
NA	TRBV7-2	TRBJ1-2	few	TGTGCCAGCAGCCCTCCAGGGTTCTATGGCTACACCTTC	CASSPPGFYGYTF
NA	TRBV15	TRBJ2-5	once	TGTGCCACCAGCAGAGTGCGGGGTGCGGGAGAGACCCAGTACTTC	CATSRVRGAGETQYF
NA	TRBV18	TRBJ1-2	NA	TGTGCCAGCTCACCACACCCGGACAGCGGCTATGGCTACACCTTC	CASSPHPDSGYGYTF
TRBD1	TRBV30	TRBJ2-3	NA	TGTGCCTGGAGTGAACAGGGGAGCACAGATACGCAGTATTTT	CAWSEQGSTDTQYF
TRBD1	TRBV6-1	TRBJ2-7	few	TGTGCCAGCAGTGACGGGACAGGGGGCTTCTACGAGCAGTACTTC	CASSDGTGGFYEQYF
NA	TRBV6-5	TRBJ1-2	NA	TGTGCCAGCAGTTACGACGACAGGCCCTATGGCTACACCTTC	CASSYDDRPYGYTF
NA	TRBV7-6	TRBJ2-3	NA	TGTGCCAGCAGCTTAGCTTCCGGGACACGGAGCACAGATACGCAGTATTTT	CASSLASGTRSTDTQYF
NA	TRBV23-1	TRBJ1-1	once	TGCGCCAGCAGTCAATCGGGCCATGGGGGCACTGAAGCTTTCTTT	CASSQSGHGGTEAFF
NA	TRBV10-3	TRBJ2-5	NA	TGTGCCATCAGTGAGCCTCAACAGGGTTTAGAGACCCAGTACTTC	CAISEPQQGLETQYF
TRBD2	TRBV2	TRBJ2-3	once	TGTGCCAGCCAGACCGGGACTAGAAGCACAGATACGCAGTATTTT	CASQTGTRSTDTQYF
NA	TRBV7-2	TRBJ2-2	few	TGTGCCAGCAGCTTACAGGGGTCGGCCGGGGAGCTGTTTTTT	CASSLQGSAGELFF
NA	TRBV18	TRBJ1-1	once	TGTGCCAGCTCCCCCATTCGGGGCTCGGGGACTGAAGCTTTCTTT	CASSPIRGSGTEAFF
NA	TRBV5-5	TRBJ1-4	NA	TGTGCCAGCAGCTTTCAGGCTGGGGCTAATGAAAAACTGTTTTTT	CASSFQAGANEKLFF
TRBD1	TRBV6-5	TRBJ1-2	NA	TGTGCCAGCAGTCAGGGGGCGGAGAGGTATGGCTACACCTTC	CASSQGAERYGYTF
TRBD1	TRBV6-5	TRBJ1-5	NA	TGTGCCAGCACCAAAGGACAGGTTAATCAGCCCCAGCATTTT	CASTKGQVNQPQHF
NA	TRBV11-2	TRBJ2-7	NA	TGTGCCAGCAGCCCCGACTACGAGCAGTACTTC	CASSPDYEQYF
TRBD1	TRBV5-4	TRBJ2-7	NA	TGTGCCAGCACCTCCCAAGGACAGGCCGAGCAGTACTTC	CASTSQGQAEQYF
NA	TRBV7-9	TRBJ2-1	NA	TGTGCCAGCAGCTTAGTTGGAAATGAGCAGTTCTTC	CASSLVGNEQFF
NA	TRBV5-5	TRBJ2-7	NA	TGTGCCAGCAGCTTGGACGCAGGGCTCGACGAGCAGTACTTC	CASSLDAGLDEQYF
TRBD2	TRBV6-1	TRBJ2-7	NA	TGTGCCAGCAGGCCGGGACTAGCTTACGAGCAGTACTTC	CASRPGLAYEQYF
NA	TRBV5-4	TRBJ2-1	NA	TGTGCCAGCAGCTATAGTGGGGGAAGTACTGATGAGCAGTTCTTC	CASSYSGGSTDEQFF
NA	TRBV7-9	TRBJ1-3	NA	TGTGCCAGCAGCTCCAGACAGCACTCTGGAAACACCATATATTTT	CASSSRQHSGNTIYF
NA	TRBV9	TRBJ1-3	NA	TGTGCCAGCAATAAGGGATCTGGAAACACCATATATTTT	CASNKGSGNTIYF
TRBD1	TRBV5-1	TRBJ1-5	NA	TGCGCCAGCAGCCCGGGACAGATAAGCAATCAGCCCCAGCATTTT	CASSPGQISNQPQHF
NA	TRBV7-8	TRBJ2-1	NA	TGTGCCAGCAGCTGGGGGACAGCGACTAGCGAGCAGTTCTTC	CASSWGTATSEQFF
NA	TRBV18	TRBJ2-3	NA	TGTGCCAGCTCACCGTTGGCAGGGGAGACAGATACGCAGTATTTT	CASSPLAGETDTQYF
TRBD1	TRBV5-5	TRBJ2-1	NA	TGTGCCAGCAGCTTATTCCGTTGGGACAGGGAGTTCTTC	CASSLFRWDREFF
NA	TRBV5-1	TRBJ2-7	few	TGCGCCAGCAGCTCAGGGAGCGAGCAGTACTTC	CASSSGSEQYF
TRBD1	TRBV6-5	TRBJ2-7	NA	TGTGCCAGCAGTTACTCGGGACAGGGGTACGAGCAGTACTTC	CASSYSGQGYEQYF